The 16 T cell receptor beta chains below all came from one sample that was sequenced in a study of OX40 agonist ivuxolimab in advanced cancers. Library creation used the immunoSEQ multiplex PCR assay. Drawn from immuneACCESS, this table holds only the in-frame rearrangements with V and J called that TCRdb kept. Clones are partly lost; checked studies trace under half to an unresolved V gene and leave the rest unexplained. Here the sample has tens of thousands of clones; 94% occur a single time. The top ten clonotypes cover 15% to 18% of the sample. Sequencing was performed on CD4+ or CD8+ T cells sorted from blood, taken in a trial of the OX40 agonist ivuxolimab. Source of these receptors: an adult with an advanced solid tumor such as melanoma, head and neck, liver or kidney cancer.

The count of this clone is one. The chain carries TRBV9 and TRBJ1-1; D possibly corresponds to TRBD1 (6 bases). The CDR3 covers 13 residues. Germline CDR1 SGDLS, CDR2 YYNGEE. The V end was cut by 0 bases, the J end by 8 bases, with 11 bases between. The DNA of the CDR3 is TGTGCCAGCAGCGTAGACCTAGGGGGGGAAGCTTTCTTT. Amino acid sequence: CASSVDLGGEAFF. Looking up the rest from reference TRBV9 and TRBJ1-1 gives the full variable domain: DSGVTQTPKHLITATGQRVTLRCSPRSGDLSVYWYQQSLDQGLQFLIQYYNGEERAKGNILERFSAQQFPDLHSELNLSSLELGDSALYFCASSVDLGGEAFFGQGTRLTVV.

The rearrangement links TRBV2 to TRBJ2-6; no reliable D call. V was cut by 6 bases and J by 18 bases, with 12 bases left in between. Germline V gives CDR1 SNHLY, CDR2 FYNNEI. The CDR3 loop spans 10 amino acids. CDR3 sequence (DNA): TGTGCCAGCAGCGCCCTGATCCCGACTTTC. Its translation: CASSALIPTF.

The chain has TRBV4-1 and TRBJ2-7, with D maybe TRBD1 (6 bases). Trimming shortened V by 4 bases and J by 3 bases, and 16 bases separated the two germline ends. The CDR3 totals 15 residues. CDR1 is MGHRA and CDR2 is YSYEKL in the germline V gene. The CDR3 DNA reads TGCGCCAGCAGCCCCCGGACAGTGGGGCACTACGAGCAGTACTTC. This translates into CASSPRTVGHYEQYF.

The CDR3 nucleotides read TGTGCCAGCAGCTTCGGGACAGCCGCCGGCTACACCTTC. Translating it yields CASSFGTAAGYTF. The J gene is TRBJ1-2, the V gene TRBV7-9; 7 bases align to TRBD1. V dropped 3 bases and J dropped 8; count of bases not matched to a gene: 6. CDR1 and CDR2 from the germline V gene are SEHNR and FQNEAQ (reference sequence). This CDR3 spans 13 amino acids.

The rearrangement links TRBV5-1 to TRBJ1-1; D not resolved. The V gene lost 0 bases and the J gene lost 1 base, with 7 bases spanning the gap. CDR1 is SGHRS and CDR2 is YFSETQ in the germline V gene. The CDR3 consists of 14 residues. The CDR3 is CASSLAVGNTEAFF. DNA of the CDR3: TGCGCCAGCAGCTTGGCAGTAGGGAACACTGAAGCTTTCTTT.

This chain uses TRBV7-2 with TRBJ2-1; tentatively, D is TRBD1 or TRBD2 (6 bases each). Germline V gene sequence: CDR1 SGHTA, CDR2 FQGNSA. The V end lost 1 base, the J end lost 4 bases, and 17 bases lay between the germline ends. CDR3 length equals 17 residues. The CDR3 reads CASSLDFGGRGYNEQFF. Written as DNA, the CDR3 is TGTGCCAGCAGCTTAGACTTCGGGGGCCGGGGGTACAATGAGCAGTTCTTC.

The DNA for the CDR3 is TGTGCTAGTGGTTTGGTACTTCGGGACCCTGATTTTCGGGAGCTGTTTTTT. Amino acids: CASGLVLRDPDFRELFF. This sequence joins TRBV12-5 and TRBJ2-2; perhaps D is TRBD1 or TRBD2 (5 bases each). CDR1 and CDR2 (germline): LGHNT, FRNRAP. Trimming stripped 0 bases from V and 9 bases from J, with 20 bases between. This CDR3 contains 17 residues.

The rearrangement links TRBV28 to TRBJ2-3, with a tentative D call TRBD1 (5 bases). The CDR3 length is 14 residues. Trimming pared 6 bases from V and 1 base from J, leaving 11 bases between. From germline, CDR1 is MDHEN and CDR2 SYDVKM. CDR3 loop: CASRKQGGTDTQYF. For the CDR3, the DNA is TGTGCCAGCAGAAAGCAAGGGGGCACAGATACGCAGTATTTT.

V and J are TRBV7-2 and TRBJ2-7, with TRBD1 matching 8 bases. In germline, CDR1 is SGHTA, CDR2 FQGNSA. With 2 bases clipped from V and 1 base from J, the junction kept 7 bases outside the gene matches. CDR3 length: 16 amino acids. The CDR3: CASSLHDRGGSYEQYF. In DNA form, the CDR3 reads TGTGCCAGCAGCTTACACGACAGGGGTGGGTCCTACGAGCAGTACTTC.

The gene calls are TRBV28 and TRBJ2-3; tentative D call: TRBD2 (6 bases). CDR1 is MDHEN and CDR2 is SYDVKM in the germline V gene. V lost 2 bases and J 2 bases, leaving 11 bases between the germline ends. CDR3 length: 15 residues. CDR3 sequence (DNA): TGTGCCAGCAGTTTAACTAGCAGACTCACAGATACGCAGTATTTT. Translating gives CASSLTSRLTDTQYF.

The chain couples TRBV4-3 to TRBJ2-4, with a weak D call TRBD1 (6 bases). The germline V gene has CDR1 LGHNA and CDR2 YSLEER. V dropped 0 bases and J dropped 0 bases, with 15 bases sitting between them. This CDR3 spans 18 amino acids. CDR3 loop: CASSQDDRPVIAKNIQYF. The CDR3 DNA reads as TGCGCCAGCAGCCAAGATGACAGGCCTGTTATAGCCAAAAACATTCAGTACTTC.

The gene calls are TRBV19 and TRBJ1-2, with 8 bases that match TRBD1. The CDR3 extends over 15 amino acids. The V gene's germline CDR1 is LNHDA and CDR2 SQIVND (reference sequence). V dropped 3 bases and J dropped 4; count of bases not matched to a gene: 7. CDR3: CASSIPPTGAYGYTF. The CDR3 nucleotides read TGTGCCAGTAGTATCCCCCCGACAGGGGCCTATGGCTACACCTTC.

V is TRBV19 and J is TRBJ1-5; D gene ambiguous. With 7 bases removed from V and 0 bases from J, the gap between germline ends came to 16 bases. This CDR3 is 16 amino acids long. Germline CDR1 reads LNHDA; CDR2 reads SQIVND (reference sequence). CDR3 coding DNA: TGTGCCAGTAAGAGTACCAGAGTTTATAGCAATCAGCCCCAGCATTTT. Translated: CASKSTRVYSNQPQHF.

This clone was seen more than once but under ten times. J is TRBJ1-6 and V is TRBV6-5; D is uncertain. The V gene's germline CDR1 is MNHEY and CDR2 SVGAGI. This CDR3 contains 15 residues. V was shortened by 4 bases and J by 8 bases, with 15 bases between the two germline ends. The CDR3 DNA sequence: TGTGCCAGCAGTTCCCTAACCGAATGGGATTCACCCCTCCACTTT. This translates into CASSSLTEWDSPLHF.

The J gene is TRBJ2-7, the V gene TRBV4-1; TRBD1 is a possible D gene (5 bases). Looked up from germline, CDR1 is MGHRA and CDR2 is YSYEKL. CDR3 length: 14 amino acids. With 1 base removed from V and 5 bases from J, the gap between germline ends came to 12 bases. The DNA for the CDR3 is TGCGCCAGCAGCCAAGTTCCAGGGCCAAACGAGCAGTACTTC. Its protein is CASSQVPGPNEQYF.

The CDR3 bases are TGCAGTGCTAGAGATCCGACGGGCTACACCTTC. Residues: CSARDPTGYTF. The chain has TRBV20-1 and TRBJ1-2, with D unresolved. Deletions cut 0 bases from V and 8 bases from J, with 7 bases between. This CDR3 has 11 amino acids. From germline, CDR1 is DFQATT and CDR2 SNEGSKA (reference sequence).